This passage covers 25 T cell receptor beta chains from one sample sequenced in a study of blood T cell repertoires in COVID-19. Profiling relied on immunoSEQ multiplex PCR, and the TCRdb table lists in-frame clones only, not all of them. The data show approximately 220,000 clones, approximately 90% seen once. Sequencing input: PBMCs or T cells enriched from blood (not recorded which). The receptors shown here come from a woman under 30 in a cohort exposed to, infected with or recovered from COVID-19 (not recorded which).

This clone came up once. The gene calls are TRBV10-2 and TRBJ2-1, with 8 bases aligning to TRBD1. The length of the CDR3 is 15 residues. CDR1 and CDR2 from the germline V gene are WSHSY and SAAADI. Unmatched junction bases numbered 8, after V lost 0 bases and J lost 10 bases. This CDR3 is CASSESLTGDEEQFF. The CDR3, as DNA: TGCGCCAGCAGTGAGTCGCTGACAGGGGATGAAGAGCAGTTCTTC.

This clone was seen more than once but under ten times. CDR3 protein: CASGWTGGTSEQFF. The CDR3 DNA reads as TGTGCCAGCGGATGGACAGGGGGTACAAGTGAGCAGTTCTTC. The rearrangement uses TRBV6-5 and TRBJ2-1; 10 nucleotides agree with TRBD1. There are 14 residues in the CDR3. Germline assignment: CDR1 MNHEY and CDR2 SVGAGI. Trimming at V came to 8 bases and at J to 9 bases, leaving 10 bases not matched to a gene.

This chain connects TRBV4-2 to TRBJ2-2; TRBD2 aligns across 7 bases. The CDR3 spans 15 residues. Germline V gene data show CDR1 as LGHNA and CDR2 as YNFKEQ. The V gene end was trimmed by 1 base and the J gene end by 5 bases; junction bases not matched to a gene: 4. As DNA, the CDR3 is TGTGCCAGCAGCCAAGGGCAGCGGGGTACCGGGGAGCTGTTTTTT. Translated, it gives CASSQGQRGTGELFF.

The rearrangement uses TRBV4-1 and TRBJ1-2; a possible D gene is TRBD1 (5 bases). Germline lookup yields CDR1 MGHRA and CDR2 YSYEKL. This CDR3 region has 13 residues. V was shortened by 3 bases and J by 2 bases, with 7 bases between the two germline ends. In DNA, the CDR3 is TGCGCCAGCAGCCAGGCAGGGAACTATGGCTACACCTTC. This sequence encodes CASSQAGNYGYTF.

This sequence joins TRBV19 and TRBJ1-1; 7 nucleotides agree with TRBD1. There are 15 residues in the CDR3. The V gene's germline CDR1 is LNHDA and CDR2 SQIVND (reference sequence). J was trimmed by 1 base and V by 5 bases; bases with no gene match: 7. Here the CDR3 DNA reads TGTGCCAGTAGTGCACGACAGGGAGGGAACACTGAAGCTTTCTTT. Encoded protein: CASSARQGGNTEAFF.

The V and J genes are TRBV11-2 and TRBJ2-5, with a tentative D call TRBD2 (5 bases). The CDR3 spans 12 residues. CDR1 is SGHAT and CDR2 is FQNNGV in the germline V gene. Trimming pared 3 bases from V and 5 bases from J, leaving 7 bases between. CDR3 protein: CASSFRRETQYF. The CDR3 DNA is TGTGCCAGCAGCTTCAGGAGGGAGACCCAGTACTTC.

This sequence joins TRBV4-1 and TRBJ1-1; TRBD1 matches at 9 bases. J gave up 3 bases and V 0 bases, and 11 bases lay outside the gene matches. This CDR3 has 18 residues. Germline loops: CDR1 MGHRA, CDR2 YSYEKL. The chain's CDR3 is CASSQDALGTGLDTEAFF. CDR3 DNA sequence: TGCGCCAGCAGCCAAGATGCGTTGGGGACAGGGTTGGACACTGAAGCTTTCTTT.

The J gene is TRBJ2-1, the V gene TRBV4-1; a weak D match, TRBD2 (5 bases). Germline V gene sequence: CDR1 MGHRA, CDR2 YSYEKL. This CDR3 comprises 17 residues. V lost 2 bases and J lost 0, with 14 bases in between. CDR3 in amino acids: CASSQPTLGSSYNEQFF. As DNA, the CDR3 is TGCGCCAGCAGCCAACCTACGCTTGGGAGCTCCTACAATGAGCAGTTCTTC.

The rearrangement uses TRBV28 and TRBJ1-2; TRBD1 is a possible D gene (6 bases). This CDR3 is built from 14 residues. Germline V CDR1 and CDR2: MDHEN, SYDVKM. The V end lost 3 bases, the J end lost 10 bases, and 18 bases lay between the germline ends. CDR3 region: CASSFSRGSSFYTF. CDR3 bases: TGTGCCAGCAGTTTTAGTAGGGGGTCATCTTTCTACACCTTC.

This chain's CDR3 is CASRSWGPYTTGNYGYTF. CDR3 nucleotide sequence: TGCGCCAGCAGGTCATGGGGGCCTTACACCACTGGTAACTATGGCTACACCTTC. The chain has TRBV10-1 and TRBJ1-2, with a possible D match to TRBD1 (6 bases). The V and J ends lost 6 bases and 1 base respectively, with 24 bases between them. Germline values: CDR1 WNHNN, CDR2 SYGVQD (reference sequence). This CDR3 region has 18 residues.

J is TRBJ2-1 and V is TRBV13; D is unresolved. Trimming shortened V by 0 bases and J by 8 bases, and 5 bases separated the two germline ends. Germline V gives CDR1 PRHDT, CDR2 FYEKMQ (reference sequence). The CDR3 extends over 12 amino acids. CDR3 sequence: CASSLGTDEQFF. As DNA, the CDR3 is TGTGCCAGCAGCTTAGGAACGGATGAGCAGTTCTTC.

The J gene is TRBJ1-5, the V gene TRBV28; D possibly corresponds to TRBD1 (6 bases). This CDR3 is built from 17 residues. V lost 5 bases and J lost 2, with 19 bases in between. Per germline, CDR1 MDHEN and CDR2 SYDVKM. The CDR3 spells CASSSRLGGLRNQPQHF. The CDR3 DNA sequence: TGTGCCAGCAGTAGCCGTCTGGGGGGGCTTCGCAATCAGCCCCAGCATTTT. Complete variable domain (other parts from reference TRBV28 and TRBJ1-5): DVKVTQSSRYLVKRTGEKVFLECVQDMDHENMFWYRQDPGLGLRLIYFSYDVKMKEKGDIPEGYSVSREKKERFSLILESASTNQTSMYLCASSSRLGGLRNQPQHFGDGTRLSIL.

The chain has TRBV6-1 and TRBJ2-1; a possible D gene is TRBD2 (5 bases). Germline assignment: CDR1 MNHNS and CDR2 SASEGT. V was cut by 3 bases and J by 5 bases, with 17 bases left in between. The CDR3 extends over 16 amino acids. The CDR3 DNA reads TGTGCCAGCAGTGAGTGGCTACCCCCCGGGAACAATGAGCAGTTCTTC. Amino acid sequence: CASSEWLPPGNNEQFF.

V and J are TRBV5-6 and TRBJ2-7; 13 bases map to TRBD2. CDR3 length: 19 residues. V was clipped by 5 bases and J by 3 bases; unmatched bases: 17. Germline-derived CDR1 and CDR2 are SGHDT and YYEEEE. The CDR3 region is CASRPHELAGGPDIYEQYF. The CDR3 DNA is TGTGCCAGCAGACCCCACGAACTAGCGGGAGGGCCAGATATCTACGAGCAGTACTTC.

A single count supports this clone. The junction and the germline gene differ at one end; a read error may be behind it. The rearrangement links TRBV7-7 to TRBJ2-2, with 7 bases aligning to TRBD2. There are 16 residues in the CDR3. Per the germline V gene, CDR1 is SSHAT and CDR2 is FNYEAQ (reference sequence). CDR3 nucleotides: TGTGCTAGCAGCTCGGGACTACCTTCGAACACCGGGGAGCTGTTTTTT. Translating it yields CASSSGLPSNTGELFF. The variable domain in full, with the rest retrieved from reference TRBV7-7 and TRBJ2-2, is GAGVSQSPRYKVTKRGQDVTLRCDPISSHATLYWYQQALGQGPEFLTYFNYEAQPDKSGLPSDRFSAERPEGSISTLTIQRTEQRDSAMYRCASSSGLPSNTGELFFGEGSRLTVL.

The V and J genes are TRBV10-1 and TRBJ2-7; 15 positions agree with TRBD2. This CDR3 is 16 amino acids long. The J segment lost 7 bases and the V segment lost 4 bases, leaving 8 bases of the junction unmatched. The V gene's germline CDR1 is WNHNN and CDR2 SYGVQD (reference sequence). The CDR3 sequence: CASSGGLAGGREEQYF. CDR3 DNA sequence: TGCGCCAGCAGTGGGGGACTAGCGGGAGGAAGAGAAGAGCAGTACTTC.

This chain joins TRBV5-1 and TRBJ1-4, with a possible D match to TRBD1 (6 bases). V was pared by 1 base and J by 5 bases, with 9 bases between. The CDR3 extends over 14 amino acids. Germline values: CDR1 SGHRS, CDR2 YFSETQ. The DNA of the CDR3 is TGCGCCAGCAGCTTGTCACAGGGAAATGAAAAACTGTTTTTT. Its translation is CASSLSQGNEKLFF. Using reference TRBV5-1 and TRBJ1-4 for the parts outside the CDR3, the full variable domain is KAGVTQTPRYLIKTRGQQVTLSCSPISGHRSVSWYQQTPGQGLQFLFEYFSETQRNKGNFPGRFSGRQFSNSRSEMNVSTLELGDSALYLCASSLSQGNEKLFFGSGTQLSVL.

The V call is TRBV19, the J call TRBJ1-1; no reliable D call. The V and J ends lost 5 bases and 0 bases respectively, with 7 bases between them. This CDR3 region has 13 residues. In germline, CDR1 is LNHDA, CDR2 SQIVND (reference sequence). The CDR3 here is CASSPRLNTEAFF. Here the CDR3 DNA reads TGTGCCAGTAGTCCCAGATTGAACACTGAAGCTTTCTTT.

The chain carries TRBV9 and TRBJ2-1; D unresolved. Trimming took 4 bases from V and 5 from J, leaving 4 bases between them. The CDR3 contains 11 residues. Germline-derived CDR1 and CDR2 are SGDLS and YYNGEE. DNA for the CDR3: TGTGCCAGCAGCCTTAACAATGAGCAGTTCTTC. It specifies CASSLNNEQFF.

The chain has TRBV29-1 and TRBJ2-1; the D gene is possibly TRBD1 (6 bases). The CDR3 loop spans 14 amino acids. The V and J ends lost 1 base and 7 bases respectively, with 14 bases between them. Germline CDR1 is SQVTM and CDR2 is ANQGSEA. The CDR3 is CSVEVTGKFNEQFF. The CDR3 DNA is TGCAGCGTTGAAGTTACAGGGAAGTTTAATGAGCAGTTCTTC.

The chain is built from TRBV4-1 and TRBJ1-4, with 10 positions matching TRBD1. After removal of 4 bases from V and 6 bases from J, the junction contained 8 bases not matched to a gene. CDR1 MGHRA and CDR2 YSYEKL come from the germline V gene. The CDR3 has 16 amino acids. DNA for the CDR3: TGCGCCAGCAGCCTACGGGAAGGGACAGGGGATGAAAAACTGTTTTTT. Translated: CASSLREGTGDEKLFF.

V and J are TRBV7-2 and TRBJ2-3; TRBD2 matches at 14 bases. This CDR3 is 17 amino acids long. Germline CDR1 is SGHTA and CDR2 is FQGNSA. J was trimmed by 4 bases and V by 5 bases; bases with no gene match: 8. The CDR3 reads CASSHGLAGGDADTQYF. The CDR3, as DNA: TGTGCCAGCAGCCACGGACTAGCGGGGGGAGACGCAGATACGCAGTATTTT.

V gene TRBV19 combines with J gene TRBJ1-5, with a possible D match to TRBD1 (6 bases). The germline V and J ends were trimmed by 3 bases and 6 bases, with 18 bases remaining between them. This CDR3 has 16 residues. Germline CDR1 and CDR2: LNHDA and SQIVND (reference sequence). The CDR3 region has the DNA TGTGCCAGTAGTATTGGGGGGGGCCTACCGGGTCAGCCCCAGCATTTT. Translated: CASSIGGGLPGQPQHF.

The rearrangement joins TRBV11-3 to TRBJ2-1; 8 nucleotides line up with TRBD2. The CDR3 is made up of 16 amino acids. J gave up 2 bases and V 3 bases, and 6 bases lay outside the gene matches. Germline values: CDR1 SGHNT, CDR2 YENEEA. The CDR3 coding sequence is TGTGCCAGCAGCTTTGAGCGGGAGCCAGCCTACAATGAGCAGTTCTTC. Translating it yields CASSFEREPAYNEQFF.

The chain carries TRBV6-5 and TRBJ2-3; TRBD1 matches at 7 bases. This CDR3 is 12 amino acids long. Per the germline V gene, CDR1 is MNHEY and CDR2 is SVGAGI. J gave up 9 bases and V 4 bases, and 4 bases lay outside the gene matches. The CDR3 nucleotides are TGTGCCAGCAGTTTAACAGGGGACACGCAGTATTTT. This translates into CASSLTGDTQYF.